These 20 T cell receptor beta chains were all obtained from the same sample, sequenced in a study of blood T cell repertoires in COVID-19 (dated by TCRdb to the early 2020s). Libraries were made using the immunoSEQ multiplex PCR assay. TCRdb took this table from immuneACCESS and kept in-frame rearrangements with V and J called. Such tables lack part of the clones; where checked against another copy, unresolved V genes explain under half of the gap, and the rest is unexplained. For this sample there are 150,000 or so clones; about 86% appear just once. The ten biggest clones cover approximately 10% of the sample. Sequencing was performed on PBMCs or T cells enriched from blood (not recorded which). The receptors come from a man aged 50 to 60 who had recovered from COVID-19.

This chain uses TRBV9 with TRBJ1-4; unclear D gene. The germline V and J ends were trimmed by 2 bases and 8 bases, with 13 bases remaining between them. Germline V gene sequence: CDR1 SGDLS, CDR2 YYNGEE. CDR3 length equals 14 residues. This CDR3 is CASSVTGEKEKLFF. The CDR3 coding sequence is TGTGCCAGCAGCGTTACCGGGGAGAAAGAAAAACTGTTTTTT.

This clone was recorded once. This chain uses TRBV5-6 with TRBJ2-3; 7 bases fit TRBD1. The CDR3 has 17 amino acids. With V trimmed by 1 base and J by 0 bases, 8 bases remained unmatched. Germline V CDR1 and CDR2: SGHDT, YYEEEE. This chain's CDR3 is CASSLTGTDTSTDTQYF. CDR3 DNA: TGTGCCAGCAGCTTGACTGGGACAGACACTAGCACAGATACGCAGTATTTT.

This sequence joins TRBV18 and TRBJ2-7; D might be TRBD1 (5 bases). The CDR3 runs 14 residues. The germline CDR1 and CDR2 sequences are KGHSH and LQKENI. Trimming removed 4 bases at V and 0 bases at J, with 10 bases between. CDR3 in amino acids: CASSRSTVSYEQYF. CDR3 in DNA: TGTGCCAGCTCACGGTCGACAGTCTCCTACGAGCAGTACTTC.

V and J are TRBV18 and TRBJ2-4; tentatively, D is TRBD2 (6 bases). Between the trimmed V and J ends, which lost 1 base and 3 bases, there was a span of 19 bases. The germline V gene has CDR1 KGHSH and CDR2 LQKENI. This CDR3 spans 18 amino acids. The CDR3 is CASSPLAPGQGGKNIQYF. The CDR3 region has the DNA TGTGCCAGCTCACCACTCGCCCCGGGCCAGGGAGGCAAAAACATTCAGTACTTC.

The chain is built from TRBV5-4 and TRBJ2-2; 11 bases are shared with TRBD1. The CDR3 is made up of 15 amino acids. Germline lookup yields CDR1 SGHNT and CDR2 YYREEE (reference sequence). V lost 3 bases to trimming and J lost 10 bases; unmatched junction nucleotides: 8. CDR3 coding DNA: TGTGCCAGCAGCTCTGGACAGGGGGCGACGGCGGAGCTGTTTTTT. Translation: CASSSGQGATAELFF.

This sequence joins TRBV5-5 and TRBJ2-7, with 8 bases fitting TRBD2. Germline assignment: CDR1 SGHKS and CDR2 YYEKEE (reference sequence). V was pared by 2 bases and J by 0 bases, with 4 bases of the junction left unmatched. This CDR3 comprises 15 residues. In DNA form, the CDR3 reads TGTGCCAGCAGCTTAACGGGGGGGAGCTCCTACGAGCAGTACTTC. Residues: CASSLTGGSSYEQYF.

This sequence joins TRBV6-6 and TRBJ1-5; D ambiguous. CDR3 length equals 14 residues. Germline assignment: CDR1 MNHNY and CDR2 SVGAGI (reference sequence). The V end was cut by 5 bases, the J end by 2 bases, with 10 bases between. As DNA, the CDR3 is TGTGCCAGCAGTACGGGAGGGCGCAATCAGCCCCAGCATTTT. Translating gives CASSTGGRNQPQHF.

This sequence joins TRBV5-1 and TRBJ1-1; D is ambiguous. Per the germline V gene, CDR1 is SGHRS and CDR2 is YFSETQ. The CDR3 has 14 residues. V dropped 5 bases and J dropped 0 bases, with 11 bases sitting between them. The CDR3 nucleotides read TGCGCCAGCAGTGTCCCAGGAATGAACACTGAAGCTTTCTTT. Amino acids: CASSVPGMNTEAFF.

CDR3 DNA sequence: TGTGCCAGCAGCCTGACTAGCGGCTACGAGCAGTACTTC. Translation gives CASSLTSGYEQYF. This chain links TRBV5-4 with TRBJ2-7; TRBD2 matches at 9 bases. Germline V lookup: CDR1 SGHNT, CDR2 YYREEE (reference sequence). The CDR3 consists of 13 residues. Germline trimming cut 4 bases from V and 3 bases from J; bases unmatched to any gene: 2.

The chain uses TRBV5-3 and TRBJ1-2; D gene ambiguous. TRBV5-3 is recorded as an ORF, its role being uncertain. Deletions cut 7 bases from V and 8 bases from J, with 15 bases between. The CDR3 is 12 residues long. CDR3 DNA sequence: TGTGCCAGATCTGGAGGGCTCAAGGGCTACACCTTC. Its protein product is CARSGGLKGYTF.

This clone was observed a few times. This chain connects TRBV27 to TRBJ2-7; D gene ambiguous. The V gene lost 7 bases and the J gene lost 0 bases, with 10 bases spanning the gap. Germline V CDR1 and CDR2: MNHEY, SMNVEV (reference sequence). The CDR3 length is 13 residues. CDR3 region: CASIFSISYEQYF. CDR3 DNA sequence: TGTGCCAGCATATTTAGCATCTCCTACGAGCAGTACTTC.

The V gene is TRBV3-1 (or the pseudogene TRBV3-2), the J gene TRBJ2-5; TRBD2 aligns across 7 bases. Per the germline V gene, CDR1 is LGHDT and CDR2 is YNNKEL (reference sequence). CDR3 length: 18 amino acids. Trimming at V came to 1 base and at J to 0 bases, leaving 11 bases not matched to a gene. This CDR3 reads CASSQGGIGLGDQETQYF. Written as DNA, the CDR3 is TGTGCCAGCAGCCAAGGGGGAATTGGACTAGGGGACCAAGAGACCCAGTACTTC.

DNA for the CDR3: TGTGCCAGCAGTGAAGCGCTTGGGGCCTTGAACACTGAAGCTTTCTTT. This gives the protein CASSEALGALNTEAFF. The rearrangement uses TRBV6-1 and TRBJ1-1; tentative D call: TRBD1 (5 bases). The CDR3 extends over 16 amino acids. Trimming took 0 bases from V and 0 from J, leaving 11 bases between them. The V gene's germline CDR1 is MNHNS and CDR2 SASEGT.

This clone has a handful of counts. The V gene is TRBV19, the J gene TRBJ1-1; 9 bases fit TRBD1. The J segment lost 4 bases and the V segment lost 8 bases, leaving 5 bases of the junction unmatched. CDR1 LNHDA and CDR2 SQIVND come from the germline V gene (reference sequence). The CDR3 is made up of 13 amino acids. CDR3 residues: CASSQGAGTEAFF. DNA for the CDR3: TGTGCCAGTTCACAGGGGGCCGGCACTGAAGCTTTCTTT.

V gene TRBV19 combines with J gene TRBJ1-5; 8 bases are a match to TRBD1. The V gene's germline CDR1 is LNHDA and CDR2 SQIVND (reference sequence). V lost 6 bases to trimming and J lost 6 bases; unmatched junction nucleotides: 7. The CDR3 sequence is 14 residues long. CDR3 nucleotides: TGTGCCAGTAGGGACAGGGATCCTAGTCAGCCCCAGCATTTT. It specifies CASRDRDPSQPQHF.

This chain links TRBV7-2 with TRBJ1-3; TRBD1 is a possible D gene (6 bases). The CDR3 length is 15 residues. With 5 bases removed from V and 1 base from J, the gap between germline ends came to 12 bases. CDR1 is SGHTA, CDR2 FQGNSA, per germline. CDR3 in DNA: TGTGCCAGCAGCCTGTGGACAGCTTCTGGAAACACCATATATTTT. The encoded protein is CASSLWTASGNTIYF.

The chain uses TRBV21-1 and TRBJ1-2; whether TRBD1, the table's D call, matches the DNA was not checked. TRBV21-1 is tagged as a pseudogene. The CDR3 contains 14 residues. This CDR3 reads CASRGQGIVYGYTF. CDR3 coding DNA: TGTGCCAGCAGAGGACAGGGAATTGTCTATGGCTACACCTTC.

The CDR3 protein is CASSRVWANTEAFF. In nucleotides, the CDR3 is TGTGCCAGCAGTCGCGTATGGGCGAACACTGAAGCTTTCTTT. The rearrangement links TRBV27 to TRBJ1-1; D ambiguous. Trimming removed 5 bases from V and 1 base from J, with 11 bases in between. Germline V lookup: CDR1 MNHEY, CDR2 SMNVEV (reference sequence). The CDR3 is made up of 14 amino acids.

This clone was detected once. This chain joins TRBV6-5 and TRBJ2-2; TRBD2 aligns across 8 bases. Germline lookup yields CDR1 MNHEY and CDR2 SVGAGI. CDR3 length equals 16 residues. J lost 7 bases, V lost 0 bases, and 7 bases had no gene match. The chain's CDR3 is CASSYSASGGLGELFF. CDR3 nucleotide sequence: TGTGCCAGCAGTTACTCTGCCAGCGGGGGACTCGGGGAGCTGTTTTTT.

The chain combines TRBV19 with TRBJ1-4; 7 bases map to TRBD1. Looked up from germline, CDR1 is LNHDA and CDR2 is SQIVND (reference sequence). The ends lost 6 bases at V and 8 bases at J; junction bases unmatched: 6. The CDR3 extends over 13 amino acids. DNA for the CDR3: TGTGCCAGTAGAGGACAGGACTGGGAAAAACTGTTTTTT. It encodes CASRGQDWEKLFF.